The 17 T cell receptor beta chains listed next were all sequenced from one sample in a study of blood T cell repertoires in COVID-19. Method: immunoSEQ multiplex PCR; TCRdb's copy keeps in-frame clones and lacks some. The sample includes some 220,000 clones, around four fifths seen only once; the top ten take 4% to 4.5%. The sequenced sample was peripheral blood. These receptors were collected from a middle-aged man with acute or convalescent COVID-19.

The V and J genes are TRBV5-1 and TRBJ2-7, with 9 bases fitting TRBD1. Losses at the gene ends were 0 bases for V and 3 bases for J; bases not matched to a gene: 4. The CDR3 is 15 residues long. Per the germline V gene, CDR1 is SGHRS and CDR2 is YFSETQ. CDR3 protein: CASSLEGQGIYEQYF. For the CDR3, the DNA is TGCGCCAGCAGCTTGGAGGGACAGGGTATCTACGAGCAGTACTTC.

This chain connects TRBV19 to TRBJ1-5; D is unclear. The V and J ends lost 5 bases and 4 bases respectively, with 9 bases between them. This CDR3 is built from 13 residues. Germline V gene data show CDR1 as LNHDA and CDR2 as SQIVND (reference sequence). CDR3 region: CASSFEENQPQHF. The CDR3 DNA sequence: TGTGCCAGTAGTTTTGAGGAAAATCAGCCCCAGCATTTT.

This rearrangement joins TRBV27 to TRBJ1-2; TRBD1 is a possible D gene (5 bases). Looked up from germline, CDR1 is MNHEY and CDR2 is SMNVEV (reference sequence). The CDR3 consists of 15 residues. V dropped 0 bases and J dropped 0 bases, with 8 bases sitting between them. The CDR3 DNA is TGTGCCAGCAGTTTATCGACAGAGACTAACTATGGCTACACCTTC. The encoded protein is CASSLSTETNYGYTF.

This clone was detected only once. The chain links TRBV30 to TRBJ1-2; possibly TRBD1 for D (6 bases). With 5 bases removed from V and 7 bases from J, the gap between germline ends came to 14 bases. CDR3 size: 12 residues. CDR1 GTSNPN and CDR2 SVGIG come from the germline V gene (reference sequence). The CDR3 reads CAWETGSGGYTF. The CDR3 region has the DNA TGTGCCTGGGAAACAGGGTCTGGTGGCTACACCTTC.

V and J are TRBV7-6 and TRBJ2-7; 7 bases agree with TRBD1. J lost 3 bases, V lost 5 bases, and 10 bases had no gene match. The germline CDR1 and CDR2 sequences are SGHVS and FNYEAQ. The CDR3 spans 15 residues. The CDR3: CASSIWDSENYEQYF. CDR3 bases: TGTGCCAGCAGCATATGGGACAGTGAGAACTACGAGCAGTACTTC.

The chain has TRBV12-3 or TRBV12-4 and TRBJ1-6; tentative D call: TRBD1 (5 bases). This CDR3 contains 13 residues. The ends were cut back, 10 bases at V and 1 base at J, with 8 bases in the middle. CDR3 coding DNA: TGTGCCACTCAGGGATCCTATAATTCACCCCTCCACTTT. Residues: CATQGSYNSPLHF.

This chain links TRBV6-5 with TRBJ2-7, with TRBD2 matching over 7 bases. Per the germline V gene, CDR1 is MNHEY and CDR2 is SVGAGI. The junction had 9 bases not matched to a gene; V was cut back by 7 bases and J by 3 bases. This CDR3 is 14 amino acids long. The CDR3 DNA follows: TGTGCCAGCAACACTCTCGGGGGGATCTACGAGCAGTACTTC. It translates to CASNTLGGIYEQYF.

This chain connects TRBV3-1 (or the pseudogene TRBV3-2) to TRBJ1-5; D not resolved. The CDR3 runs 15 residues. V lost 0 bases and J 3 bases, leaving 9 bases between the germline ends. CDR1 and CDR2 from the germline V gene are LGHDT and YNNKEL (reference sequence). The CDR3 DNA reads TGTGCCAGCAGCCAAGATAGCCGCACCAATCAGCCCCAGCATTTT. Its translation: CASSQDSRTNQPQHF.

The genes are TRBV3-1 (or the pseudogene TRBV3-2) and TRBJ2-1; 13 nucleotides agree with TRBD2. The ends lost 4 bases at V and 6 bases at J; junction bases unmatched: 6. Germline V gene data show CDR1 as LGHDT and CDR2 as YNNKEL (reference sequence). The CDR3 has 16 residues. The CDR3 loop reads CASSRRTSGRSNEQFF. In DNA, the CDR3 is TGTGCCAGCAGCCGTCGGACTAGCGGGAGATCCAATGAGCAGTTCTTC.

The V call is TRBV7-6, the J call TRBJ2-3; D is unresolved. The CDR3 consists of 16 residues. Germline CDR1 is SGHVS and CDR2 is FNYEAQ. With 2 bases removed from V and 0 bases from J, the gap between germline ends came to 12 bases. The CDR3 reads CASSLSSAFSTDTQYF. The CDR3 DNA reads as TGTGCCAGCAGCTTATCTTCTGCGTTTAGCACAGATACGCAGTATTTT.

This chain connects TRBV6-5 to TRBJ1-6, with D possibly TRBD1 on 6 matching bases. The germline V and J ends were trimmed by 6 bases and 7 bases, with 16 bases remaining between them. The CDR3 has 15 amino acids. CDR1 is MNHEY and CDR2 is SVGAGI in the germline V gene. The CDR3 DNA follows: TGTGCCAGCAGCTCCAGACAGGCTAGCAATTCACCCCTCCACTTT. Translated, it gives CASSSRQASNSPLHF.

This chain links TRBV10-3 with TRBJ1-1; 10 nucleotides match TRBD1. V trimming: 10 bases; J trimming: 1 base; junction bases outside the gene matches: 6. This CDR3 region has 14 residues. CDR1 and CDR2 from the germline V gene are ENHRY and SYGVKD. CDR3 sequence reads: CATTDRGANTEAFF. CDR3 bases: TGTGCCACCACGGACAGGGGGGCGAACACTGAAGCTTTCTTT.

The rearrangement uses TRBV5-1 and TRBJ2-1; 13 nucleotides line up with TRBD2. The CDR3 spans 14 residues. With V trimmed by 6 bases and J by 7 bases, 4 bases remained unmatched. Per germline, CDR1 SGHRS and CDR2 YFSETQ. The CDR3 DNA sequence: TGCGCCAGCAATGGACTAGCGGGAGCGAATGAGCAGTTCTTC. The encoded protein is CASNGLAGANEQFF.

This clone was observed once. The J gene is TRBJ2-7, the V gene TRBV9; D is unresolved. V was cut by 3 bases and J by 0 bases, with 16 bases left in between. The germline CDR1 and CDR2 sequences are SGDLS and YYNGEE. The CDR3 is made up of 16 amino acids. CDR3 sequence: CASSEQPETPSYEQYF. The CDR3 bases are TGTGCCAGCAGCGAGCAACCCGAAACCCCCTCCTACGAGCAGTACTTC.

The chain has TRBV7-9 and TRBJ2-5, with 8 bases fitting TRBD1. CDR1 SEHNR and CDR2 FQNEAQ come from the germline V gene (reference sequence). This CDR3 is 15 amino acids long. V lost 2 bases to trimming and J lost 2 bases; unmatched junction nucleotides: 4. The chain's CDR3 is CASSLMGQEQETQYF. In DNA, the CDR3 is TGTGCCAGCAGCTTAATGGGACAGGAACAAGAGACCCAGTACTTC.

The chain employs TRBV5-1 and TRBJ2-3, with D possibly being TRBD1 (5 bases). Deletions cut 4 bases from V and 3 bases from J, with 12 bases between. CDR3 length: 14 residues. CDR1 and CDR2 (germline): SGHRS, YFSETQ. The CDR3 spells CASSISRATDTQYF. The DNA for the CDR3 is TGCGCCAGCAGCATTTCCAGGGCAACAGATACGCAGTATTTT.

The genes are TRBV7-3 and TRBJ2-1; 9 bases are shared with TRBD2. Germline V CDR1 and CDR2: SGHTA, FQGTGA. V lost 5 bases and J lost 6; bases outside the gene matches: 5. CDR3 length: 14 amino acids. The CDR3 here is CASSPLAGSNEQFF. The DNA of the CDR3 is TGTGCCAGCAGCCCCCTAGCGGGGAGCAATGAGCAGTTCTTC.